This T cell receptor (beta chain) was captured in a study of shared clonotypes between healthy human individuals. Germline loops: CDR1 SGHRS, CDR2 YFSETQ. This CDR3 region has 15 residues. V lost 4 bases, J lost 1 base, and 3 bases stayed unmatched. Concerning this clone itself: Its specificity is unknown.

Study-level points and caveats: Clonotype sharing among donors, it was expected, would be affected by sequencing depth.

Original data processing: ImmunoSEQ output held junction-only sequences without quality scores, so filtering differed. The repertoire was sequenced with immunoSEQ multiplex PCR; TCRdb's copy has only in-frame clones and lacks some. V and J calls plus clone size are reproduced from that table; the DNA served to infer D and trimming. The sample holds around 500,000 clones, 70% to 80% seen once. The sequenced sample was PBMCs. The clonotype was recovered from a woman in her thirties or forties in good health. Some clones in this sample may be carry-over from other donors' samples. V gene TRBV5-1 combines with J gene TRBJ2-3; 10 bases line up with TRBD2. CDR3 sequence: CASSRGTSGTDTQYF. The CDR3 DNA is TGCGCCAGCAGCAGAGGGACTAGCGGCACAGATACGCAGTATTTT.